Listed below are T cell receptor beta chains from one sample, sequenced in a study of shared clonotypes between healthy human individuals. Repertoires were generated with immunoSEQ multiplex PCR, while TCRdb's copy carries only in-frame clones and drops some. The profile shows approximately 2.3 million clones, just over 90% of them singletons. The material sequenced was naive CD4+ T cells from PBMCs. The receptors come from a man younger than 35 in good health. Some clones in this sample may be carry-over from other donors' samples. Each CDR3 is given with its conserved first and last residue. The D gene is left open where the match is weak. Not every row has a clone size; where given, it reads once, few, many or a size class.

CDR3 length: 12; clone size: NA; D gene: NA; V gene: TRBV28; J gene: TRBJ2-7; CDR3 protein: CASSLPGYEQYF; CDR3 DNA: TGTGCCAGCAGTCTCCCGGGTTACGAGCAGTACTTC
CDR3 length: 14; clone size: NA; D gene: NA; V gene: TRBV6-1; J gene: TRBJ1-1; CDR3 protein: CASFLAAWQGRAFF; CDR3 DNA: TGTGCCAGCTTCCTAGCCGCATGGCAGGGGCGTGCTTTCTTT
CDR3 length: 15; clone size: NA; D gene: NA; V gene: TRBV6-5; J gene: TRBJ1-1; CDR3 protein: CASSYSIVRGTEAFF; CDR3 DNA: TGTGCCAGCAGTTACTCGATCGTGAGGGGCACTGAAGCTTTCTTT
CDR3 length: 18; clone size: NA; D gene: TRBD2; V gene: TRBV4-1; J gene: TRBJ2-7; CDR3 protein: CASSQDAESGRPSYEQYF; CDR3 DNA: TGCGCCAGCAGCCAAGATGCCGAGAGCGGGAGGCCCTCCTACGAGCAGTACTTC
CDR3 length: 16; clone size: NA; D gene: NA; V gene: TRBV7-3; J gene: TRBJ1-3; CDR3 protein: CASSPGGSPHGNTIYF; CDR3 DNA: TGTGCCAGCAGTCCCGGGGGCAGCCCGCATGGAAACACCATATATTTT
CDR3 length: 15; clone size: NA; D gene: TRBD2; V gene: TRBV14; J gene: TRBJ2-3; CDR3 protein: CASSQVAGRATTQYF; CDR3 DNA: TGTGCCAGCAGCCAAGTTGCCGGGAGGGCGACCACGCAGTATTTT
CDR3 length: 16; clone size: NA; D gene: TRBD1; V gene: TRBV28; J gene: TRBJ2-5; CDR3 protein: CASSLYPGGGGETQYF; CDR3 DNA: TGTGCCAGCAGTTTATATCCAGGGGGCGGCGGAGAGACCCAGTACTTC
CDR3 length: 15; clone size: NA; D gene: NA; V gene: TRBV19; J gene: TRBJ2-3; CDR3 protein: CASSPRTSSTDTQYF; CDR3 DNA: TGTGCCAGTAGTCCTCGTACTAGTTCAACAGATACGCAGTATTTT
CDR3 length: 15; clone size: NA; D gene: TRBD2; V gene: TRBV6-6; J gene: TRBJ2-7; CDR3 protein: CASSYPERGPYEQYF; CDR3 DNA: TGTGCCAGCAGTTACCCAGAGCGGGGCCCCTACGAGCAGTACTTC
CDR3 length: 16; clone size: NA; D gene: NA; V gene: TRBV5-6; J gene: TRBJ2-3; CDR3 protein: CASSSPLGRGTDTQYF; CDR3 DNA: TGTGCCAGCAGCTCGCCCTTGGGGCGCGGCACAGATACGCAGTATTTT
CDR3 length: 14; clone size: few; D gene: TRBD1; V gene: TRBV28; J gene: TRBJ1-2; CDR3 protein: CASRGTRGSYGYTF; CDR3 DNA: TGTGCCAGCAGGGGGACCAGGGGGAGTTATGGCTACACCTTC
CDR3 length: 15; clone size: NA; D gene: NA; V gene: TRBV9; J gene: TRBJ2-6; CDR3 protein: CASSVREIGANVLTF; CDR3 DNA: TGTGCCAGCAGCGTTAGAGAGATTGGGGCCAACGTCCTGACTTTC